This TCR beta chain was obtained from a study of CD8+CD57+ T cells in acquired aplastic anemia (dated by TCRdb to about 2018). Some background on the complete study: DNA extracted from sorted CD4+ and CD8+ cells had a mean of roughly 3.4 ug, with a range of 0.2 to 27.4 ug. Healthy donor samples averaged around 9.8 million reads for CD4+ and under 12 million for CD8+ cells.

In the study, sorted CD4+ and CD8+ blood T cells from patients with severe aplastic anemia and from healthy subjects underwent deep sequencing of TCR repertoires. Ficoll-Paque density gradient centrifugation was used to isolate peripheral blood mononuclear cells. CD4+ and CD8+ T cells were sorted by FACS or magnetic beads before DNA extraction. This clonotype has ten or more counts. Its antigen remains unidentified. The record has no base qualities; no much larger clone is one base away. Genomic DNA served as template for TCR beta VDJ combination and CDR3 sequence profiling. An Illumina HiSeq 2000 was used for TCR repertoire sequencing. As for the authors' bioinformatics: TRBV/TRBJ rearrangement plots, CDR3 size and DJ length profiles, and Simpson's diversity index were used to assess repertoires. Whichever DNA sequence was most abundant in the deep sequencing data was defined as the immunodominant clone. CDR3 amino acid sequences were checked for sharing across subjects and were also compared against the VDJdb database and published repertoires. TCRdb reworked the public reads: Q25 trimming with fastp, MiXCR clone assembly, productive beta chains retained. Each entry merges the rows of one CDR3 protein and shows their most common DNA and genes. Clone size and V and J calls follow TCRdb, not the original study. The sample contains about 68,000 distinct CDR3 sequences, roughly 50% of them found a single time. In total, the top ten clones hold roughly 8% of the sample.

CDR1 and CDR2 were assigned from the germline V gene as MNHNS and SASEGT. The cysteine opens and the phenylalanine closes a CDR3 of 16 amino acids. Only the CDR3 portion is preserved as DNA: 48 bases, with reading frame beginning at the first base. V is cut by 7 bases and J by 5 bases, and the space between the germline ends is 21 bases. What the research found in general, with its limitations: Roughly 29 CD8+ CDR3 sequences were found to be shared between patients and controls, but these sequences appeared to be highly expressed in patients and within the immunodominant clones of the patients. Between patients and healthy controls, no significant difference in CD8+ Simpson's diversity was found (P=0.060).

Specimen: sorted CD4+, CD8+, or CD8+CD57+ T cells (not recorded which) from PBMCs. Rearrangement joined TRBV6-1 to TRBJ1-5; too little of a D gene remains to name it. This receptor was obtained from a human donor in good health, serving as a control. For the CDR3, the sequence is CASTWRVWELDQPQHF. The sequenced DNA is TGTGCCAGCACCTGGAGGGTTTGGGAGTTGGATCAGCCCCAGCATTTT.